Each of the 13 T cell receptor beta chains below was sequenced from the same sample in a study of response to subunit inactivated influenza vaccine (dated by TCRdb to the late 2010s). The time point label, read with the paper, signifies: around 45 days after influenza vaccine administration. Libraries were constructed by RT-PCR. The run used an Illumina HiSeq 2500. TCRdb reprocessing: public reads trimmed at Q25 with fastp, clones called with MiXCR, in-frame beta chains kept. Entries that share a CDR3 protein sequence are merged under the most common genes and DNA. The sample table contains some 500,000 distinct CDR3 sequences; only one count was recorded for 10% to 15% of them. Of the sample, about 12% falls within the top ten clones. The source was PBMCs from blood, collected about 40 days after vaccination. These receptors were collected from a man aged 50-60 years who received an inactivated influenza vaccine. Donor details come from another sample of the same person, matched by shared clones.

This chain links TRBV14 with TRBJ2-1; 8 bases line up with TRBD1. This CDR3 has 17 residues. Losses at the gene ends were 3 bases for V and 2 bases for J; bases not matched to a gene: 9. Germline V lookup: CDR1 SGHDN, CDR2 FVKESK. The CDR3 region is CASSQENGQGTYNEQFF. CDR3 sequence (DNA): TGTGCCAGCAGCCAGGAGAACGGACAGGGAACCTACAATGAGCAGTTCTTC.

This chain connects TRBV6-2 or TRBV6-3 to TRBJ1-5; no definite D call. Per the germline V gene, CDR1 is MNHEY and CDR2 is SVGEGT. The CDR3 covers 14 residues. Trimming shortened V by 6 bases and J by 4 bases, and 13 bases separated the two germline ends. The CDR3 bases are TGTGCCAGCAGCCCCGACGGGGAGAATCAGCCCCAGCATTTT. Translated: CASSPDGENQPQHF.

This chain uses TRBV7-2 with TRBJ2-1, with D perhaps TRBD1 (6 bases). V gave up 2 bases and J gave up 10 bases, with 15 bases separating them. The length of the CDR3 is 14 residues. Looked up from germline, CDR1 is SGHTA and CDR2 is FQGNSA. The CDR3 is CASSLRGIHLEQFF. CDR3 DNA sequence: TGTGCCAGCAGCTTAAGGGGGATCCATCTGGAGCAGTTCTTC.

The chain is built from TRBV7-2 and TRBJ2-5; D perhaps matches TRBD2 (5 bases). Germline CDR1 and CDR2: SGHTA and FQGNSA. Between the trimmed V and J ends, which lost 6 bases and 9 bases, there was a span of 14 bases. The CDR3 is 12 amino acids. The CDR3 DNA reads as TGTGCCAGCAGTTCCACCCTGGAGGCCCAGTACTTC. It codes for CASSSTLEAQYF. The full variable domain, in which reference TRBV7-2 and TRBJ2-5 provide the parts outside the CDR3, is GAGVSQSPSNKVTEKGKDVELRCDPISGHTALYWYRQSLGQGLEFLIYFQGNSAPDKSGLPSDRFSAERTGGSVSTLTIQRTQQEDSAVYLCASSSTLEAQYFGPGTRLLVL.

In its sample, this clonotype was seen a few times. The chain links TRBV12-3 or TRBV12-4 to TRBJ2-7; 8 nucleotides agree with TRBD2. The CDR3 spans 14 residues. The J segment lost 11 bases and the V segment lost 3 bases, leaving 12 bases of the junction unmatched. The CDR3 DNA follows: TGTGCCAGCAGTTTTAAAGCGGGGGCCGGGCAGGAGTACTTC. It specifies CASSFKAGAGQEYF.

This clonotype has only a few counts. This rearrangement joins TRBV29-1 to TRBJ1-1; D remains ambiguous. Germline lookup yields CDR1 SQVTM and CDR2 ANQGSEA. Trimming removed 3 bases at V and 2 bases at J, with 13 bases between. CDR3 length: 14 amino acids. This CDR3 is CSVEKALVNTEAFF. The CDR3 region has the DNA TGCAGCGTTGAGAAGGCGCTGGTAAACACTGAAGCTTTCTTT.

This clonotype was counted only a few times. J is TRBJ2-3 and V is TRBV12-3 or TRBV12-4; 9 positions match TRBD1. The CDR3 is 15 amino acids. J was trimmed by 7 bases and V by 6 bases; bases with no gene match: 11. The CDR3 DNA reads TGTGCCAGCAGAACGGGACAGGGATATGGCAATACGCAGTATTTT. Translated, it gives CASRTGQGYGNTQYF.

This clonotype was recorded many times. The rearrangement links TRBV7-2 to TRBJ2-1, with 8 nucleotides matching TRBD2. V was pared by 5 bases and J by 6 bases, with 6 bases of the junction left unmatched. The CDR3 totals 14 residues. Germline V gene data show CDR1 as SGHTA and CDR2 as FQGNSA. DNA of the CDR3: TGTGCCAGCAGCGGCCGACTAGCGTCCAATGAGCAGTTCTTC. Translation: CASSGRLASNEQFF. Looking up the rest from reference TRBV7-2 and TRBJ2-1 gives the full variable domain: GAGVSQSPSNKVTEKGKDVELRCDPISGHTALYWYRQSLGQGLEFLIYFQGNSAPDKSGLPSDRFSAERTGGSVSTLTIQRTQQEDSAVYLCASSGRLASNEQFFGPGTRLTVL.

This clonotype was seen a few times. The chain has TRBV9 and TRBJ2-3, with 12 bases fitting TRBD2. V lost 3 bases to trimming and J lost 4 bases; unmatched junction nucleotides: 9. The CDR3 extends over 17 amino acids. Looked up from germline, CDR1 is SGDLS and CDR2 is YYNGEE. Here the CDR3 DNA reads TGTGCCAGCAGCGACCCCCTAGCGGGAGGGCCCCCAGATACGCAGTATTTT. As protein: CASSDPLAGGPPDTQYF.

This clonotype was seen a few times. V is TRBV12-3 or TRBV12-4 and J is TRBJ2-6, with TRBD2 as a possible D gene (5 bases). This CDR3 region has 18 residues. V lost 1 base, J lost 1 base, and 14 bases lay in between. The CDR3 DNA reads TGTGCCAGCAGTTTAGTTTGGGAGAGTCCTTCTGGGGCCAACGTCCTGACTTTC. Its translation is CASSLVWESPSGANVLTF.

V gene TRBV7-2 combines with J gene TRBJ2-3; no clear D. The CDR3 has 15 amino acids. The V end was cut by 1 base, the J end by 2 bases, with 10 bases between. CDR1 is SGHTA, CDR2 FQGNSA, per germline. This chain's CDR3 is CASSLDWANTDTQYF. The CDR3 coding sequence is TGTGCCAGCAGCTTAGATTGGGCCAACACAGATACGCAGTATTTT.

This clonotype was observed a few times. The chain employs TRBV12-3 or TRBV12-4 and TRBJ1-5; 8 bases are a match to TRBD1. This CDR3 has 17 residues. Trimming took 1 base from V and 0 from J; bases not matched to a gene: 5. The CDR3 sequence is CASSLGTGLYSNQPQHF. In nucleotides, the CDR3 is TGTGCCAGCAGTTTAGGGACAGGGCTTTATAGCAATCAGCCCCAGCATTTT.

This sequence joins TRBV7-2 and TRBJ2-1; 9 nucleotides line up with TRBD1. CDR3 length equals 15 residues. With V trimmed by 5 bases and J by 8 bases, 10 bases remained unmatched. The germline CDR1 and CDR2 sequences are SGHTA and FQGNSA. In nucleotides, the CDR3 is TGTGCCAGCAGCCAACAGGGGGCCGGTGGGGATGAGCAGTTCTTC. Translation: CASSQQGAGGDEQFF. The full variable domain, its missing parts supplied by reference TRBV7-2 and TRBJ2-1, is GAGVSQSPSNKVTEKGKDVELRCDPISGHTALYWYRQSLGQGLEFLIYFQGNSAPDKSGLPSDRFSAERTGGSVSTLTIQRTQQEDSAVYLCASSQQGAGGDEQFFGPGTRLTVL.